This passage covers 31 T cell receptor beta chains from one sample sequenced in a study of blood T cell repertoires in COVID-19. Only in-frame clones appear in the TCRdb table, and some are missing; sequencing was by immunoSEQ multiplex PCR. Of roughly 230,000 clones in the sample, roughly 87% were seen once. The material sequenced was PBMCs or T cells enriched from blood (not recorded which). The receptors were gathered from a man aged 30-40 years in a cohort exposed to, infected with or recovered from COVID-19 (not recorded which).

The chain is built from TRBV4-3 and TRBJ2-3; TRBD2 matches 8 bases. Trimming cost V 0 bases and J 4 bases; bases outside gene matches: 9. From germline, CDR1 is LGHNA and CDR2 YSLEER. CDR3 length: 17 amino acids. The CDR3, as DNA: TGCGCCAGCAGCCAAGACGCCCAGCGGGAGTACCCAGATACGCAGTATTTT. Translation: CASSQDAQREYPDTQYF.

J is TRBJ1-2 and V is TRBV27; D is possibly TRBD1 (5 bases). Deletions cut 11 bases from V and 8 bases from J, with 18 bases between. This CDR3 spans 12 amino acids. The V gene's germline CDR1 is MNHEY and CDR2 SMNVEV (reference sequence). Written as DNA, the CDR3 is TGTGCCTCTCGACCAGGGAGGGGCGGCTACACCTTC. Its translation is CASRPGRGGYTF.

V gene TRBV28 combines with J gene TRBJ2-2, with 10 positions matching TRBD1. The CDR3 runs 14 residues. The germline gives CDR1 MDHEN, CDR2 SYDVKM. V shed 6 bases, J shed 5 bases, and the junction held 3 bases outside the gene matches. The chain's CDR3 is CASRGQGLTGELFF. CDR3 sequence (DNA): TGTGCCAGCAGGGGACAGGGGTTGACCGGGGAGCTGTTTTTT.

This chain uses TRBV9 with TRBJ2-7, with 10 positions matching TRBD1. J lost 6 bases, V lost 3 bases, and 9 bases had no gene match. This CDR3 comprises 15 residues. Germline CDR1 and CDR2: SGDLS and YYNGEE. The CDR3 loop is CASSEQTGGTAEQYF. In DNA form, the CDR3 reads TGTGCCAGCAGCGAGCAGACAGGGGGCACCGCCGAGCAGTACTTC.

Only one count was recorded for this clone. The chain combines TRBV7-9 with TRBJ1-1, with 8 bases fitting TRBD1. V shed 6 bases and J 1 base; nucleotides not matched to a gene: 16. The CDR3 spans 18 residues. Germline CDR1 and CDR2: SEHNR and FQNEAQ (reference sequence). The CDR3 DNA reads as TGTGCCAGCAGGGGGACGTTTGAGGGACAGGCGCAGAACACTGAAGCTTTCTTT. Translation gives CASRGTFEGQAQNTEAFF.

The chain joins TRBV12-5 to TRBJ1-1, with 9 nucleotides matching TRBD1. Trimming cost V 5 bases and J 1 base; bases outside gene matches: 2. Germline CDR1 is LGHNT and CDR2 is FRNRAP. The CDR3 extends over 14 amino acids. DNA of the CDR3: TGTGCTAGTGGTGGACAGGGGAAGAACACTGAAGCTTTCTTT. Translated, it gives CASGGQGKNTEAFF.

The chain combines TRBV7-9 with TRBJ2-7; TRBD1 matches at 11 bases. The CDR3 extends over 17 amino acids. V lost 1 base to trimming and J lost 4 bases; unmatched junction nucleotides: 9. CDR1 SEHNR and CDR2 FQNEAQ come from the germline V gene (reference sequence). This chain's CDR3 is CASSLDGTGGFLYEQYF. The CDR3 DNA reads TGTGCCAGCAGCTTAGACGGGACAGGGGGTTTTCTGTACGAGCAGTACTTC.

There are a few counts of this clone. V and J are TRBV29-1 and TRBJ2-1; TRBD2 agrees at 11 bases. CDR3 length: 14 amino acids. CDR1 SQVTM and CDR2 ANQGSEA come from the germline V gene. The V gene end was trimmed by 6 bases and the J gene end by 7 bases; junction bases not matched to a gene: 8. CDR3 DNA: TGCAGCGTCCGAGGGACTAGCGGAGTGAATGAGCAGTTCTTC. Translated: CSVRGTSGVNEQFF.

With regard to this clone: One junction end does not reproduce the germline sequence, and a read error may be involved. This chain connects TRBV5-1 to TRBJ1-2; 8 bases are shared with TRBD1. The CDR3 has 14 residues. Germline CDR1 and CDR2: SGHRS and YFSETQ. CDR3 region: CASSSSFGQGGDDF. CDR3 nucleotide sequence: TGCGCCAGCAGCTCCTCGTTCGGACAGGGCGGGGATGACTTC. Filled out from reference TRBV5-1 and TRBJ1-2, the complete variable domain reads KAGVTQTPRYLIKTRGQQVTLSCSPISGHRSVSWYQQTPGQGLQFLFEYFSETQRNKGNFPGRFSGRQFSNSRSEMNVSTLELGDSALYLCASSSSFGQGGDDFGSGTRLTVV.

This clone came up once. The V and J genes are TRBV6-5 and TRBJ1-4, with 7 bases lining up with TRBD1. This CDR3 is built from 15 residues. Germline loops: CDR1 MNHEY, CDR2 SVGAGI. The V and J ends lost 6 bases and 7 bases, in that order; junction bases with no gene match: 11. The CDR3 reads CASRRWDSVGEKLFF. In DNA, the CDR3 is TGTGCCAGCAGACGATGGGACAGTGTGGGTGAAAAACTGTTTTTT.

The CDR3 is CASSLVFGETQYF. CDR3 in DNA: TGTGCCAGCAGCTTAGTTTTCGGGGAGACCCAGTACTTC. This chain connects TRBV11-2 to TRBJ2-5; D gene ambiguous. CDR3 length: 13 amino acids. Trimming took off 1 base at V and 5 bases at J, with 8 bases between the two ends. Germline V lookup: CDR1 SGHAT, CDR2 FQNNGV.

V and J are TRBV9 and TRBJ2-1; 7 bases fit TRBD2. The germline V gene encodes CDR1 SGDLS and CDR2 YYNGEE. The CDR3 is 13 amino acids. J gave up 7 bases and V 3 bases, and 4 bases lay outside the gene matches. CDR3 region: CASSGLAENEQFF. For the CDR3, the DNA is TGTGCCAGCAGCGGACTAGCTGAAAATGAGCAGTTCTTC.

This clone is a singleton in its sample. CDR3: CASSLLSGNTIYF. CDR3 DNA sequence: TGTGCCAGCAGCCTCCTTTCTGGAAACACCATATATTTT. J is TRBJ1-3 and V is TRBV5-6; unclear D gene. V dropped 4 bases and J dropped 1 base, with 6 bases sitting between them. Germline CDR1 SGHDT, CDR2 YYEEEE. The CDR3 spans 13 residues. The full variable domain, its missing parts supplied by reference TRBV5-6 and TRBJ1-3, is DAGVTQSPTHLIKTRGQQVTLRCSPKSGHDTVSWYQQALGQGPQFIFQYYEEEERQRGNFPDRFSGHQFPNYSSELNVNALLLGDSALYLCASSLLSGNTIYFGEGSWLTVV.

This clone showed up just once. The V gene is TRBV28, the J gene TRBJ1-2, with TRBD1 matching over 10 bases. CDR1 is MDHEN and CDR2 is SYDVKM in the germline V gene. J was trimmed by 1 base and V by 3 bases; bases with no gene match: 2. The CDR3 totals 15 residues. CDR3 sequence: CASSFGDRGNYGYTF. The CDR3, as DNA: TGTGCCAGCAGTTTCGGGGACAGGGGTAACTATGGCTACACCTTC.

The chain joins TRBV11-2 to TRBJ2-7; D may be TRBD1 (6 bases). Trimming shortened V by 5 bases and J by 4 bases, and 24 bases separated the two germline ends. The CDR3 runs 17 residues. Germline loops: CDR1 SGHAT, CDR2 FQNNGV. The CDR3 DNA reads as TGTGCCAGCAGCCCTAGACGGGTAAGGGGGTACTGGTACGAGCAGTACTTC. The encoded protein is CASSPRRVRGYWYEQYF.

The DNA of the CDR3 is TGTGCCAGCAGTTCCCGGACAGGGACCTGGGGCTACACCTTC. Translated: CASSSRTGTWGYTF. This chain links TRBV27 with TRBJ1-2; 8 bases agree with TRBD1. Germline V CDR1 and CDR2: MNHEY, SMNVEV (reference sequence). CDR3 size: 14 residues. V was pared by 4 bases and J by 8 bases, with 9 bases of the junction left unmatched.

This chain joins TRBV28 and TRBJ1-4; D perhaps matches TRBD1 (5 bases). Per germline, CDR1 MDHEN and CDR2 SYDVKM. This CDR3 has 14 amino acids. Between the trimmed V and J ends, which lost 4 bases and 7 bases, there was a span of 13 bases. CDR3 sequence reads: CASSSPGGGEKLFF. The CDR3 DNA reads TGTGCCAGCAGTTCCCCCGGGGGGGGTGAAAAACTGTTTTTT. Combining the CDR3 with reference TRBV28 and TRBJ1-4 gives the whole variable domain DVKVTQSSRYLVKRTGEKVFLECVQDMDHENMFWYRQDPGLGLRLIYFSYDVKMKEKGDIPEGYSVSREKKERFSLILESASTNQTSMYLCASSSPGGGEKLFFGSGTQLSVL.

The rearrangement uses TRBV19 and TRBJ1-5; D is undetermined. The V gene lost 3 bases and the J gene lost 7 bases, with 7 bases spanning the gap. This CDR3 spans 12 amino acids. Per the germline V gene, CDR1 is LNHDA and CDR2 is SQIVND (reference sequence). The CDR3 reads CASSIGSQPQHF. In DNA form, the CDR3 reads TGTGCCAGTAGTATCGGTAGCCAGCCCCAGCATTTT.

The rearrangement joins TRBV13 to TRBJ1-1, with TRBD1 matching over 9 bases. The CDR3 sequence is 13 residues long. V shed 4 bases and J 7 bases; nucleotides not matched to a gene: 4. Germline CDR1 and CDR2: PRHDT and FYEKMQ (reference sequence). CDR3 DNA sequence: TGTGCCAGCAGCTGGGGGACAGGGTTTGAAGCTTTCTTT. It is translated as CASSWGTGFEAFF.

This sequence joins TRBV21-1 and TRBJ1-2; the table's D call of TRBD1 was not tested on the DNA. TRBV21-1 is a pseudogene locus. The CDR3 is made up of 16 amino acids. This chain's CDR3 is CASSKAFGAETYGYTF. The CDR3 DNA sequence: TGTGCCAGCAGCAAAGCGTTTGGGGCTGAGACGTATGGCTACACCTTC.

V usage is TRBV6-2 or TRBV6-3 and J usage is TRBJ2-1; TRBD2 aligns across 14 bases. Germline CDR1 MNHEY, CDR2 SVGEGT. V lost 5 bases to trimming and J lost 8 bases; unmatched junction nucleotides: 14. CDR3 length: 18 residues. CDR3 in amino acids: CASSPVTSGRAFGYEQFF. As DNA, the CDR3 is TGTGCCAGCAGTCCCGTGACTAGCGGGAGGGCCTTCGGCTATGAGCAGTTCTTC.

CDR3 nucleotides: TGTGCCACCAGTAGTTCAACTAGCGGGAGTAATAATGAGCAGTTCTTC. Amino acid sequence: CATSSSTSGSNNEQFF. V usage is TRBV24-1 and J usage is TRBJ2-1; 11 bases are a match to TRBD2. Germline V CDR1 and CDR2: KGHDR, SFDVKD. V was pared by 6 bases and J by 7 bases, with 10 bases of the junction left unmatched. The CDR3 length is 16 residues.

This chain connects TRBV28 to TRBJ1-4; 7 nucleotides align to TRBD1. Germline V CDR1 and CDR2: MDHEN, SYDVKM. J was trimmed by 8 bases and V by 8 bases; bases with no gene match: 8. The CDR3 has 13 amino acids. In DNA, the CDR3 is TGTGCCAGCGAGGGGGCCGGCAAGGAAAAACTGTTTTTT. Residues: CASEGAGKEKLFF.

The chain carries TRBV11-2 and TRBJ2-1; D is possibly TRBD1 (7 bases). V lost 5 bases, J lost 8 bases, and 13 bases lay in between. The CDR3 has 13 amino acids. CDR1 and CDR2 (germline): SGHAT, FQNNGV. The CDR3 DNA is TGTGCCAGCAGCCGACAGGGCGGGGATGAGCAGTTCTTC. Translated: CASSRQGGDEQFF.

CDR3 DNA sequence: TGTGCCAGCAGCCATCCACTTGGAAGGGGGGGCAATGAGCAGTTCTTC. Its translation: CASSHPLGRGGNEQFF. V and J are TRBV3-1 (or the pseudogene TRBV3-2) and TRBJ2-1, with a tentative D call TRBD2 (7 bases). This CDR3 has 16 amino acids. The V gene's germline CDR1 is LGHDT and CDR2 YNNKEL (reference sequence). V was cut by 3 bases and J by 6 bases, with 18 bases left in between.

The V call is TRBV25-1, the J call TRBJ1-6; D might be TRBD1 (5 bases). V lost 9 bases and J 5 bases, leaving 14 bases between the germline ends. Germline CDR1 and CDR2: MGHDK and SYGVNS. The CDR3 is 14 amino acids. CDR3 sequence: CASRGSSNNSPLHF. CDR3 nucleotide sequence: TGTGCCAGTCGGGGGTCGTCAAATAATTCACCCCTCCACTTT.

V and J are TRBV4-1 and TRBJ1-1; no clear D. Germline lookup yields CDR1 MGHRA and CDR2 YSYEKL. The ends were cut back, 0 bases at V and 0 bases at J, with 8 bases in the middle. CDR3 size: 15 residues. As DNA, the CDR3 is TGCGCCAGCAGCCAAGATAGTACCATGAACACTGAAGCTTTCTTT. It yields the protein CASSQDSTMNTEAFF.

The chain uses TRBV2 and TRBJ1-5; possibly TRBD1 for D (5 bases). Per the germline V gene, CDR1 is SNHLY and CDR2 is FYNNEI. The CDR3 spans 16 residues. Trimming took 6 bases from V and 3 from J, leaving 18 bases between them. The CDR3 protein is CASRKEGTVINQPQHF. The CDR3 nucleotides are TGTGCCAGCAGAAAGGAGGGGACGGTAATCAATCAGCCCCAGCATTTT.

The chain couples TRBV19 to TRBJ1-6; weak D call: TRBD1 (6 bases). CDR1 and CDR2 from the germline V gene are LNHDA and SQIVND (reference sequence). This CDR3 contains 17 residues. The V and J ends lost 3 bases and 0 bases respectively, with 12 bases between them. The CDR3, as DNA: TGTGCCAGTAGTATCTCTACAGGGAGCTCCTATAATTCACCCCTCCACTTT. Protein sequence: CASSISTGSSYNSPLHF.

This chain links TRBV12-3 or TRBV12-4 with TRBJ2-7; 8 bases agree with TRBD1. This CDR3 comprises 13 residues. Unmatched junction bases numbered 7, after V lost 6 bases and J lost 6 bases. Here the CDR3 DNA reads TGTGCCAGCAGACTAACGACAGGGGCCGAGCAGTACTTC. The encoded protein is CASRLTTGAEQYF.

This clone was counted once. The chain has TRBV5-6 and TRBJ2-6, with D unresolved. There are 14 residues in the CDR3. Germline CDR1 and CDR2: SGHDT and YYEEEE. The V end was cut by 5 bases, the J end by 0 bases, with 6 bases between. The CDR3 DNA sequence: TGTGCCAGCAGGAAGAGCTCTGGGGCCAACGTCCTGACTTTC. It yields the protein CASRKSSGANVLTF.